This is a list of T cell receptor beta chains from one sample in a study of blood T cell repertoires in COVID-19. Profiling relied on immunoSEQ multiplex PCR, and the TCRdb table lists in-frame clones only, not all of them. The repertoire holds some 250,000 clones, with around nine tenths as singletons. Sample: PBMCs or T cells enriched from blood (not recorded which). Every receptor here comes from a woman in her 30s with acute COVID-19. CDR3s leave out the opening cysteine and the closing phenylalanine or tryptophan.

cdr3_aa cdr3_length v_call
AASDRGQGEQY 11 TRBV19
ASGRDSPLH 9 TRBV19
ASSRSGGLEETQY 13 TRBV2
ASSARTGQDTLSGANVLT 18 TRBV9
ASSYRSGVDEQY 12 TRBV6-2/TRBV6-3
ASRSTGGNGYT 11 TRBV27
ASSEMRTSYEQY 12 TRBV5-4
ASSSAYNEQF 10 TRBV7-9
ASRGRADTEAF 11 TRBV2
ASSMYRGTGNTIY 13 TRBV10-1
ATSDPGLAGGTTDTQY 16 TRBV24-1
ASSATGGNTEAF 12 TRBV9
ASSAGQGYGYT 11 TRBV5-4
ASSEWGLDQPQH 12 TRBV2
AISPFGPGANSPLH 14 TRBV10-3
ASTPRSEKTLYGYT 14 TRBV5-1
ASSMIREGSDQPQH 14 TRBV19
ASSLSGGAYNEQF 13 TRBV5-1
AGAQGFGSGNTIY 13 TRBV5-4
SVALGGDGYT 10 TRBV29-1
ASRAGVQSGNTIY 13 TRBV27
ASSLSGGFTDTQY 13 TRBV7-2
ASRTGLNTGELF 12 TRBV7-9
ASSPLGQPQH 10 TRBV28
AISESRTDNSPLH 13 TRBV10-3
ASRRDSYGYT 10 TRBV5-6
ASSYSRHPSDQPQH 14 TRBV6-5
ASSVASTGLVVADTQY 16 TRBV9
ASSAQVTNTGELF 13 TRBV2
ASSPNSLHSYEQY 13 TRBV7-9
ASSLFQGETEAF 12 TRBV5-1
ASSIRHTTGELF 12 TRBV2
ASTTSHQETQY 11 TRBV27
AWSADRGVGYT 11 TRBV30
ASSTPTGVSVDNYGYT 16 TRBV19
ASSVGGGSMSDTQY 14 TRBV9
ASSSYSDRGTGGELF 15 TRBV11-3
SASFSAEKLF 10 TRBV29-1
ASSLEPNAHYEQY 13 TRBV5-1
ASSLRTGPGANVLT 14 TRBV5-6
ASGNGGRSSGELF 13 TRBV27
SAFGGDTEAF 10 TRBV29-1
AIGVRDIGSPLH 12 TRBV10-3
ASSQARGSGYT 11 TRBV3-1/TRBV3-2
ASGGQGIGELF 11 TRBV5-1
ASSGGGYGYT 10 TRBV5-5
ASSLAGGLTDTQY 13 TRBV5-1
ASSQDGFSPLH 11 TRBV5-1
ASTGGRAEKLF 11 TRBV2
ASSEERGDTGELF 13 TRBV2
ARQGNQPQH 9 TRBV19
ASSLQGYSNQPQH 13 TRBV7-2
ASTERAGNLPSPLH 14 TRBV5-1
ASSLEGQTNTEAF 13 TRBV7-8
ASSLYGHLVYEQY 13 TRBV27
ASSQLPQAYSYEQY 14 TRBV4-1
ASSEYEKKPAF 11 TRBV25-1
ASSTLGDTTLQY 12 TRBV11-2
ASSQGSLAGLETQY 14 TRBV3-1/TRBV3-2